This TCR beta chain was captured in a study of blood T cell repertoires in COVID-19. Turning to the study itself: Donors in the United States, Italy and Spain gave samples during acute or convalescent COVID-19. PBMCs, B-cell-depleted T cells, or T cells provided the cDNA or gDNA that made up the material.

The assay was immunoSEQ multiplex PCR, and TCRdb's table has in-frame clones only and misses some. The sample holds hundreds of thousands of clones; 88% are singletons and the top ten take about 1%. The J segment lost 6 bases and the V segment lost 1 base, leaving 2 bases of the junction unmatched. CDR1 SGHNT and CDR2 YENEEA come from the germline V gene. There are 13 residues in the CDR3. This receptor was taken from a middle-aged woman who had recovered from COVID-19. The sequenced sample consisted of peripheral blood. The rearrangement links TRBV11-3 to TRBJ1-1, with 7 positions matching TRBD1. CDR3 nucleotide sequence: TGTGCCAGCAGCTTAGTTGGGACAGCTGAAGCTTTCTTT. Amino acid sequence: CASSLVGTAEAFF.